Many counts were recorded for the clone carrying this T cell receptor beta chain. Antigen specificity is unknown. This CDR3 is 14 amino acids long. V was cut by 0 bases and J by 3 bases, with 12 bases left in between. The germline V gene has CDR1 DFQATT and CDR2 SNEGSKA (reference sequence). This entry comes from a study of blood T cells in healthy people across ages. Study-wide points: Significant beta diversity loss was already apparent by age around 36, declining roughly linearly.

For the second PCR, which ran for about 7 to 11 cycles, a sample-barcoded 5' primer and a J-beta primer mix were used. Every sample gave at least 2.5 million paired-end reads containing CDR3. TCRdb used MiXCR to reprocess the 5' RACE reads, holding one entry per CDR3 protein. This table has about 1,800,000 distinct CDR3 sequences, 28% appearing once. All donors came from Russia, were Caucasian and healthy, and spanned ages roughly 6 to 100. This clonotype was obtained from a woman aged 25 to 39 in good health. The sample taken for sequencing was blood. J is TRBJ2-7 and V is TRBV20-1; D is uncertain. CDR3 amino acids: CSARDRNGDYEQYF. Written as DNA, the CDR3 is TGCAGTGCTAGAGATCGAAACGGAGACTACGAGCAGTACTTC.